This TCR beta chain was retrieved from a study of read filtering for tumor transcriptome and immune sequencing. As for the study in general: Patients were about 17 male and approximately 14 female, mean age around 70 years, range roughly 47 to 85. DNase treatment preceded whole-transcriptome library preparation. Findings and limits, study-wide: RNA-seq captured clonotypes less deeply and reliably than IR-seq.

V was trimmed by 4 bases and J by 6 bases, leaving 9 bases between them. The CDR3 is 12 amino acids. CDR1 and CDR2 from the germline V gene are MGHDK and SYGVNS. Many counts were recorded for this clonotype. Its cognate antigen is unknown. Molecular barcoded adaptors covering alpha/delta and beta/gamma chains were used on 400 ng RNA. TCRdb redid the calling of the reads with MiXCR, one entry per CDR3 protein. The sample has approximately 150,000 distinct CDR3 sequences; about 12% are singletons. The gene calls are TRBV25-1 and TRBJ2-5; D gene ambiguous. The sequenced sample consisted of a population of CD138-negative cells sorted from bone marrow. This TCR was recovered from a donor over 35 with multiple myeloma. This CDR3 is CASSAVAQTQYF. The CDR3 DNA reads TGTGCCAGCAGTGCCGTTGCCCAGACCCAGTACTTC. The full variable domain, rest sourced from reference TRBV25-1 and TRBJ2-5, is EADIYQTPRYLVIGTGKKITLECSQTMGHDKMYWYQQDPGMELHLIHYSYGVNSTEKGDLSSESTVSRIRTEHFPLTLESARPSHTSQYLCASSAVAQTQYFGPGTRLLVL.